This is a list of T cell receptor beta chains from one sample in a study of T-cell reconstitution after alpha-beta-depleted transplantation in children. TCRdb called the PCR reads again in MiXCR, with one record for every CDR3 protein. This sample has about 610,000 distinct CDR3 sequences; about 10% occur once, and the top ten carry about 4%. The input for sequencing was PBMCs from the stem cell graft donor, taken from the stem cell graft. Every receptor here comes from a human donor who donated a stem cell graft to a child with acute myeloid leukemia. Both conserved end residues are part of each CDR3. Each record gives: J gene, V gene, D gene, clone size, CDR3 DNA, CDR3 protein. A D gene is named only where the DNA matches it firmly. The listing skips clone size in some rows; elsewhere it reads once, few, many or a size class.

>TRBJ2-1|TRBV10-3|.|few
TGTGCCATCAGTGAGTCGAAGTTCAATGAGCAGTTCTTC
CAISESKFNEQFF
>TRBJ2-2|TRBV12-3/TRBV12-4|.|many
TGTGCCAGCAGTCAGGATCTGGCCGGGGAGCTGTTTTTT
CASSQDLAGELFF
>TRBJ1-4|TRBV20-1|.|.
TGCAGTGCTAGTGGGGGTGGGGTTTACGAAAAACTGTTTTTT
CSASGGGVYEKLFF
>TRBJ2-5|TRBV12-3/TRBV12-4|TRBD2|many
TGTGCCAGCAATGGGGGGGGAGAGACCCAGTACTTC
CASNGGGETQYF
>TRBJ1-3|TRBV15|.|.
TGTGCCACCAGCAGGTCTGGGGATGGAAACACCATATATTTT
CATSRSGDGNTIYF
>TRBJ2-6|TRBV5-5|TRBD1|.
TGTGCCAGCAGCTCGGCCCTGACAGGGAACGGGGCCAACGTCCTGACTTTC
CASSSALTGNGANVLTF
>TRBJ2-1|TRBV29-1|TRBD2|.
TGCAGCGCCCATCGCGCGGGAGAGGACAATGAGCAGTTCTTC
CSAHRAGEDNEQFF
>TRBJ2-2|TRBV5-8|TRBD2|few
TGTGCCAGCATTCGCGGGACTAGGAACACCGGGGAGCTGTTTTTT
CASIRGTRNTGELFF
>TRBJ2-1|TRBV12-5|TRBD2|.
TGTGCTAGTGGTTTGGTAATAAGCGGGAGAGGAGGTGAGCAGTTCTTC
CASGLVISGRGGEQFF
>TRBJ1-1|TRBV5-3|TRBD1|.
TGTGCCAGAAGCTTGGTGGGGGACAGCCTGAACACTGAAGCTTTCTTT
CARSLVGDSLNTEAFF
>TRBJ2-1|TRBV7-8|.|once
TGTGCCAGCACTGGAGTGGAGGATGAGCAGTTCTTC
CASTGVEDEQFF
>TRBJ2-3|TRBV6-1|TRBD2|.
TGTGCCAGCAGTGCCCCGGGAGGCTCGGGAGATACGCAGTATTTT
CASSAPGGSGDTQYF
>TRBJ1-1|TRBV5-5|TRBD1|.
TGTGCCAGCAACGCTCAGGGGGCGGGTGAAGCTTTCTTT
CASNAQGAGEAFF